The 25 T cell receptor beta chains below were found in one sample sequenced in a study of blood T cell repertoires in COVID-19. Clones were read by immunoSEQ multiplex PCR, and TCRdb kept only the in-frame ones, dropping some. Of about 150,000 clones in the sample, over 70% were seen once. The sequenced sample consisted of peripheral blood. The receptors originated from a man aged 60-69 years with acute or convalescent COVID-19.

The CDR3 DNA reads TGTGCCAGCAGCTGGGCAGGGTTGAGGACTGAAGCTTTCTTT. It translates to CASSWAGLRTEAFF. The chain couples TRBV5-6 to TRBJ1-1, with D possibly being TRBD1 (5 bases). Germline V gene data show CDR1 as SGHDT and CDR2 as YYEEEE. The CDR3 loop spans 14 amino acids. V was pared by 3 bases and J by 5 bases, with 14 bases between.

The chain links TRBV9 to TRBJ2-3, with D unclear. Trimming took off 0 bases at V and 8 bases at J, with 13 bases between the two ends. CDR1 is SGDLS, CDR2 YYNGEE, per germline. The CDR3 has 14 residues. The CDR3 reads CASSVEIQARTQYF. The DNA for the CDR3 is TGTGCCAGCAGCGTAGAAATCCAGGCGCGTACGCAGTATTTT.

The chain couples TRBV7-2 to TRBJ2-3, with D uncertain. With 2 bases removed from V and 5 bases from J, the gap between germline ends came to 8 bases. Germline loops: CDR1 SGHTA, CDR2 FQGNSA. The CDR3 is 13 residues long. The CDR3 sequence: CASSLTSGDTQYF. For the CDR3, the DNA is TGTGCCAGCAGCTTAACGTCGGGAGATACGCAGTATTTT. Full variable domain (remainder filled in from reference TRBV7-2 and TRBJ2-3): GAGVSQSPSNKVTEKGKDVELRCDPISGHTALYWYRQSLGQGLEFLIYFQGNSAPDKSGLPSDRFSAERTGGSVSTLTIQRTQQEDSAVYLCASSLTSGDTQYFGPGTRLTVL.

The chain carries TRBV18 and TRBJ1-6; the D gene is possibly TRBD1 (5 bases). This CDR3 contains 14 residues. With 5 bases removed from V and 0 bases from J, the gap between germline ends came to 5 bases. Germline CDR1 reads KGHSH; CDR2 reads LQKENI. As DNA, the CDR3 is TGTGCCAGCTCAGACAGCTCCTATAATTCACCCCTCCACTTT. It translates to CASSDSSYNSPLHF.

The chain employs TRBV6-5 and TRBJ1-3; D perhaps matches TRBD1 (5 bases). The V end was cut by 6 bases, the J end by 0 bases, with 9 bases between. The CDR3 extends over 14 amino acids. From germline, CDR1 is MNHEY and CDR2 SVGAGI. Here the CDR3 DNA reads TGTGCCAGCAGCCGGGGGACCTCTGGAAACACCATATATTTT. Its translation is CASSRGTSGNTIYF.

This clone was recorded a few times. The CDR3 sequence: CASSLEGMRGYTF. The CDR3 nucleotides read TGTGCCAGCAGTTTGGAGGGAATGAGGGGCTACACCTTC. This chain joins TRBV27 and TRBJ1-2, with D uncertain. Trimming took off 3 bases at V and 8 bases at J, with 13 bases between the two ends. The germline gives CDR1 MNHEY, CDR2 SMNVEV (reference sequence). The CDR3 length is 13 residues.

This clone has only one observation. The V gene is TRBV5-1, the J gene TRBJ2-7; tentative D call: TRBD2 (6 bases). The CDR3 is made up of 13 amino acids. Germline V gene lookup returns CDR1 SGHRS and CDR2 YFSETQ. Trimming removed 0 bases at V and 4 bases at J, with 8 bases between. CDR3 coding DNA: TGCGCCAGCAGCTTGGTTCGGGGGTACGAGCAGTACTTC. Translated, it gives CASSLVRGYEQYF.

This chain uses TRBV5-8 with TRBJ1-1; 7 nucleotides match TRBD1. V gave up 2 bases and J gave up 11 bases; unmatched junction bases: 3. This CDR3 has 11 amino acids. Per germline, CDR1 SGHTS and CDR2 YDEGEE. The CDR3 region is CASSLGGEAFF. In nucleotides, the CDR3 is TGTGCCAGCAGCTTAGGGGGCGAGGCTTTCTTT.

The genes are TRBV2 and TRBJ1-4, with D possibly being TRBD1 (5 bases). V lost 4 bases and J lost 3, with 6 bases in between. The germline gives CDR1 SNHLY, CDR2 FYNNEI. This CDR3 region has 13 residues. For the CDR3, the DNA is TGTGCCAGCAGTGTAGGGGCTAATGAAAAACTGTTTTTT. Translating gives CASSVGANEKLFF.

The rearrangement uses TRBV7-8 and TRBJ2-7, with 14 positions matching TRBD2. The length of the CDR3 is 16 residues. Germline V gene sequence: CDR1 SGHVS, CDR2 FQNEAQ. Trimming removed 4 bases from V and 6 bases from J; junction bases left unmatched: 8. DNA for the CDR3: TGTGCCAGCAGCTCAAAGACTAGCGGGGGGGCGTCCGAGCAGTACTTC. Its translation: CASSSKTSGGASEQYF.

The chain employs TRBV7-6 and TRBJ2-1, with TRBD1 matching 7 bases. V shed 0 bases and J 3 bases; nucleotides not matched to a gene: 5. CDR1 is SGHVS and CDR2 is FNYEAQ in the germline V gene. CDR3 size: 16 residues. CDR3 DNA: TGTGCCAGCAGCTTAGCAGTGGGACAGATCTACAATGAGCAGTTCTTC. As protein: CASSLAVGQIYNEQFF.

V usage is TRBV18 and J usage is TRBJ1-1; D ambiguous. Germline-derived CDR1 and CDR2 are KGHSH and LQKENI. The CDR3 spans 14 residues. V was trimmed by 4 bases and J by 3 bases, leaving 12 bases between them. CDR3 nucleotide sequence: TGTGCCAGCTCACTTAAAGAACGGGACACTGAAGCTTTCTTT. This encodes CASSLKERDTEAFF.

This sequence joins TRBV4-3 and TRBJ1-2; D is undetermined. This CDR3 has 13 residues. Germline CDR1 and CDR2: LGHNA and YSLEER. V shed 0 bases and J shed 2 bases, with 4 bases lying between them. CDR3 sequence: CASSQDLNYGYTF. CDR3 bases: TGCGCCAGCAGCCAAGATCTAAACTATGGCTACACCTTC.

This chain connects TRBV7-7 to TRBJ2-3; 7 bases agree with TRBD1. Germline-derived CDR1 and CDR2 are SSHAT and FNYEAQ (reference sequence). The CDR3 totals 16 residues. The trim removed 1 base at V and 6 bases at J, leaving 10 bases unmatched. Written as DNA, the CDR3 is TGTGCCAGCAGCTTAGGAGCAGGGGGAAGGTTGGATACGCAGTATTTT. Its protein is CASSLGAGGRLDTQYF.

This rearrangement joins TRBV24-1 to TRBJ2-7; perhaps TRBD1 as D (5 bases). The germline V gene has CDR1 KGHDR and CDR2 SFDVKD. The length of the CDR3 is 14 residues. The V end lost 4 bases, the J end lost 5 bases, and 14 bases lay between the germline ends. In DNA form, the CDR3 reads TGTGCCACCAGTGACCCCAGTAGGGGCCACGAGCAGTACTTC. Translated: CATSDPSRGHEQYF.

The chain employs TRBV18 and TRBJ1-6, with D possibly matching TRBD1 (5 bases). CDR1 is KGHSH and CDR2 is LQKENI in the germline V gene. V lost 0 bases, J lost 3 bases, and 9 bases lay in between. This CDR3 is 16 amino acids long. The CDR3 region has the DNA TGTGCCAGCTCACCACCGAACCAGGGCTATAATTCACCCCTCCACTTT. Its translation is CASSPPNQGYNSPLHF.

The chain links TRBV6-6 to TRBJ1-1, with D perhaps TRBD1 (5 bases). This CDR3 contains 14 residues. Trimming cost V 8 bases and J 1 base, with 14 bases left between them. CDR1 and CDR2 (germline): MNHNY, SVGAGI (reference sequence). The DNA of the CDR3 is TGTGCCAGCCGCCCATCGACAGCGAACACTGAAGCTTTCTTT. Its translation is CASRPSTANTEAFF.

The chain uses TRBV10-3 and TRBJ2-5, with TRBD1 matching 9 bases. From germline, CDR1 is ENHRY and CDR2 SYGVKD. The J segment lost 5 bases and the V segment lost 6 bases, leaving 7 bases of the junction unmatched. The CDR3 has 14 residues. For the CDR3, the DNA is TGTGCCATCAGACCGGGACAGGGTGTGGAGACCCAGTACTTC. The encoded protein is CAIRPGQGVETQYF.

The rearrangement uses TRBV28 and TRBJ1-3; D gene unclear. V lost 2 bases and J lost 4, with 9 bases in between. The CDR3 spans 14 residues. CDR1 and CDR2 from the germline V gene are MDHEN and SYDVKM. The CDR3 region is CASSLGVPGNTIYF. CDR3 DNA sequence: TGTGCCAGCAGTTTAGGAGTGCCCGGAAACACCATATATTTT.

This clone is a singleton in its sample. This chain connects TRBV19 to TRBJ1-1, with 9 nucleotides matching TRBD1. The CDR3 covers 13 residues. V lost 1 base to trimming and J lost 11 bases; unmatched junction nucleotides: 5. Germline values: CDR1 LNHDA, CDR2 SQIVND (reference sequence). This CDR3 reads CASSIASGQGAFF. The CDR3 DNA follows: TGTGCCAGTAGTATAGCCTCCGGACAGGGGGCTTTCTTT. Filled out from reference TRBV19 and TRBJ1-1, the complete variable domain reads DGGITQSPKYLFRKEGQNVTLSCEQNLNHDAMYWYRQDPGQGLRLIYYSQIVNDFQKGDIAEGYSVSREKKESFPLTVTSAQKNPTAFYLCASSIASGQGAFFGQGTRLTVV.

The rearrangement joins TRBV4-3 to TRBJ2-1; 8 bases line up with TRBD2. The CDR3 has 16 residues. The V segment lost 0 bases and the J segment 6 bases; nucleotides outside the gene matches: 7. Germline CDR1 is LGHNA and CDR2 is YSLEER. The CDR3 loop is CASSQDTAGGSNEQFF. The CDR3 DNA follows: TGCGCCAGCAGCCAAGACACTGCGGGAGGTTCCAATGAGCAGTTCTTC.

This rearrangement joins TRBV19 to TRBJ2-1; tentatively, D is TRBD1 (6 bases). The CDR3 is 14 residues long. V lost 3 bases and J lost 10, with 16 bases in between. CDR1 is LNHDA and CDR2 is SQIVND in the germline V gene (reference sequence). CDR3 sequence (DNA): TGTGCCAGTAGTATCGATCACAGGGTAGGGGAGCAGTTCTTC. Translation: CASSIDHRVGEQFF.

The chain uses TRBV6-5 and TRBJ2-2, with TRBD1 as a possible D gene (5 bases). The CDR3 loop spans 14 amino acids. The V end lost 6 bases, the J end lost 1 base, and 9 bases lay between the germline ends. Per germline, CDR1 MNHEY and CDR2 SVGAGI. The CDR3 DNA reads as TGTGCCAGCAGAATCACAGGGAACACCGGGGAGCTGTTTTTT. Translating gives CASRITGNTGELFF.

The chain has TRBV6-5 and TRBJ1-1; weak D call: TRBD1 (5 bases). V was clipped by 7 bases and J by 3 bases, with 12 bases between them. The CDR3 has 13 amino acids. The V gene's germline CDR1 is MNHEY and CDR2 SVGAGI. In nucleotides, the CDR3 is TGTGCCAGCACCTTCAGGGTTGACACTGAAGCTTTCTTT. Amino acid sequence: CASTFRVDTEAFF.

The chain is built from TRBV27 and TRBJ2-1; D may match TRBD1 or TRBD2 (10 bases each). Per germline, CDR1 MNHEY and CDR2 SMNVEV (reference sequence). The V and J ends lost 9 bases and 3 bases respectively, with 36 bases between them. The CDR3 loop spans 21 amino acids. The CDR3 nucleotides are TGTGCCAGTGCGAACCTCCAGACAGGGGGCCGATGGACTAGCGGCTACAATGAGCAGTTCTTC. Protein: CASANLQTGGRWTSGYNEQFF.